What follows are 13 T cell receptor beta chains derived from one specimen sequenced in a study of T cell responses to AZD1222 COVID-19 vaccine. Generated by immunoSEQ multiplex PCR, the TCRdb table keeps only in-frame clones and is missing some. The sample gives 120,000 or so clones, roughly 90% of which show up once; roughly 4.2% is in the top ten. The sequencing used peripheral blood, collected 28 days after the second dose of the MenACWY control vaccine. These receptors were collected from an adult who received the MenACWY meningococcal vaccine as a control.

This clone was seen a handful of times. The J gene is TRBJ1-4, the V gene TRBV6-1; 7 bases are a match to TRBD1. From germline, CDR1 is MNHNS and CDR2 SASEGT. This CDR3 is 15 amino acids long. V was pared by 1 base and J by 8 bases, with 7 bases of the junction left unmatched. This chain's CDR3 is CASSEVSGQEEKLFF. The DNA for the CDR3 is TGTGCCAGCAGTGAAGTTTCCGGACAGGAGGAAAAACTGTTTTTT.

The chain links TRBV18 to TRBJ1-2; perhaps TRBD1 as D (5 bases). CDR3 length: 15 residues. V was clipped by 3 bases and J by 0 bases, with 11 bases between them. Looked up from germline, CDR1 is KGHSH and CDR2 is LQKENI. Here the CDR3 DNA reads TGTGCCAGCTCACCCGGGACCGGAGCTAACTATGGCTACACCTTC. This codes for CASSPGTGANYGYTF.

This chain joins TRBV3-1 (or the pseudogene TRBV3-2) and TRBJ1-1; D gene unclear. CDR3 size: 15 residues. Germline lookup yields CDR1 LGHDT and CDR2 YNNKEL (reference sequence). V was clipped by 2 bases and J by 4 bases, with 14 bases between them. CDR3 coding DNA: TGTGCCAGCAGCCAACGCGGTCTGGGGTTCACTGAAGCTTTCTTT. Translation: CASSQRGLGFTEAFF.

The CDR3 nucleotides are TGCGCCAGCAGCCCCTGGACTAGGTACGACGAGCAGTACTTC. Encoded protein: CASSPWTRYDEQYF. V is TRBV5-1 and J is TRBJ2-7, with TRBD2 matching over 7 bases. Unmatched junction bases numbered 9, after V lost 4 bases and J lost 5 bases. The V gene's germline CDR1 is SGHRS and CDR2 YFSETQ. CDR3 size: 14 residues.

This clone was detected only once. The rearrangement links TRBV6-2 or TRBV6-3 to TRBJ2-5; TRBD1 matches at 11 bases. CDR1 and CDR2 from the germline V gene are MNHEY and SVGEGT. CDR3 length: 16 amino acids. The V gene end was trimmed by 4 bases and the J gene end by 4 bases; junction bases not matched to a gene: 8. CDR3 nucleotide sequence: TGTGCCAGCAGTTTCTCGGGACAGGGGGTAGGAGAGACCCAGTACTTC. Protein: CASSFSGQGVGETQYF.

This chain connects TRBV5-1 to TRBJ2-5, with a weak D call TRBD1 (5 bases). Trimming pared 3 bases from V and 2 bases from J, leaving 11 bases between. Germline V CDR1 and CDR2: SGHRS, YFSETQ. There are 14 residues in the CDR3. CDR3 residues: CASSSTVPQETQYF. The CDR3 region has the DNA TGCGCCAGCAGCTCGACAGTCCCACAAGAGACCCAGTACTTC.

This clone was seen only once. The chain uses TRBV4-3 and TRBJ1-4; D gene ambiguous. The CDR3 runs to 13 residues. The germline CDR1 and CDR2 sequences are LGHNA and YSLEER. Trimming cost V 1 base and J 7 bases, with 7 bases left between them. The CDR3 is CASSQATTEKLFF. CDR3 in DNA: TGCGCCAGCAGCCAAGCAACGACTGAAAAACTGTTTTTT.

This clone was recorded once. The chain joins TRBV11-2 to TRBJ1-5; D may be TRBD1 (6 bases). V was clipped by 5 bases and J by 7 bases, with 15 bases between them. This CDR3 has 14 residues. Germline-derived CDR1 and CDR2 are SGHAT and FQNNGV. CDR3 DNA: TGTGCCAGCAGCGCATCAGGGGCCGTACAGCCCCAGCATTTT. Encoded protein: CASSASGAVQPQHF.

The rearrangement links TRBV28 to TRBJ2-7; 13 bases line up with TRBD2. CDR3 length: 15 amino acids. After removal of 6 bases from V and 4 bases from J, the junction contained 6 bases not matched to a gene. Germline V gene lookup returns CDR1 MDHEN and CDR2 SYDVKM. The DNA of the CDR3 is TGTGCCAGCAGCCCCGGACTAGCGGGAGTATACGAGCAGTACTTC. Translating gives CASSPGLAGVYEQYF.

The V and J genes are TRBV2 and TRBJ2-5; 7 bases match TRBD1. Germline CDR1 is SNHLY and CDR2 is FYNNEI. After removal of 6 bases from V and 3 bases from J, the junction contained 7 bases not matched to a gene. The CDR3 consists of 14 residues. The CDR3: CASSHLTGEETQYF. CDR3 sequence (DNA): TGTGCCAGCAGCCACCTAACAGGGGAAGAGACCCAGTACTTC.

The rearrangement uses TRBV7-8 and TRBJ1-3, with 8 positions matching TRBD1. V dropped 8 bases and J dropped 1; count of bases not matched to a gene: 7. Germline V CDR1 and CDR2: SGHVS, FQNEAQ. This CDR3 region has 15 residues. CDR3 nucleotides: TGTGCCAGCCAGGCTGGACAGGGTTCTGGAAACACCATATATTTT. Protein product: CASQAGQGSGNTIYF.

The V and J genes are TRBV28 and TRBJ1-6; no clear D. The V gene's germline CDR1 is MDHEN and CDR2 SYDVKM. The CDR3 has 12 amino acids. V was pared by 2 bases and J by 11 bases, with 7 bases between. This CDR3 reads CASSLGFTPLHF. CDR3 nucleotide sequence: TGTGCCAGCAGTTTAGGGTTCACACCCCTCCACTTT. The full variable domain, rest sourced from reference TRBV28 and TRBJ1-6, is DVKVTQSSRYLVKRTGEKVFLECVQDMDHENMFWYRQDPGLGLRLIYFSYDVKMKEKGDIPEGYSVSREKKERFSLILESASTNQTSMYLCASSLGFTPLHFGNGTRLTVT.

The genes are TRBV27 and TRBJ1-3, with D possibly matching TRBD1 (5 bases). V shed 3 bases and J shed 2 bases, with 8 bases lying between them. The CDR3 sequence is 14 residues long. CDR1 is MNHEY and CDR2 is SMNVEV in the germline V gene (reference sequence). The CDR3 loop reads CASSFAGPGNTIYF. The DNA of the CDR3 is TGTGCCAGCAGTTTTGCAGGGCCTGGAAACACCATATATTTT.